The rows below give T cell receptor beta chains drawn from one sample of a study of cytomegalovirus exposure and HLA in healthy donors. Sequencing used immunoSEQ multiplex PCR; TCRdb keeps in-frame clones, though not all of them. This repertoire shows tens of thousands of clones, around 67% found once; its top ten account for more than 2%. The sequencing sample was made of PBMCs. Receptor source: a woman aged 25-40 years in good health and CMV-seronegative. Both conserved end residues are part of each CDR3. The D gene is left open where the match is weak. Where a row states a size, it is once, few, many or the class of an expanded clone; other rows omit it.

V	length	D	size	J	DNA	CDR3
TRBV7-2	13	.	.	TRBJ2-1	TGTGCCAGCAGCCCGATAAACAGCAATGAGCAGTTCTTC	CASSPINSNEQFF
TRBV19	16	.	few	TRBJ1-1	TGTGCCAGTAGTATAGATGGGGCAGGGACTAACACTGAAGCTTTCTTT	CASSIDGAGTNTEAFF
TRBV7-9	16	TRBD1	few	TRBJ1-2	TGTGCCAGCAGCGACACCGGGACAGGGGGCGGTGACGTCTACACCTTC	CASSDTGTGGGDVYTF
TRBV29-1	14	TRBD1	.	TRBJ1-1	TGCAGCGTCACGACAGGGGACGTGAACACTGAAGCTTTCTTT	CSVTTGDVNTEAFF
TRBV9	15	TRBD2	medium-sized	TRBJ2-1	TGTGCCAGCAGCGCCCTAGCGGGGGGGTACAATGAGCAGTTCTTC	CASSALAGGYNEQFF
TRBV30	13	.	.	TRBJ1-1	TGTGCCTGGAGTGTCGACAAGAACACTGAAGCTTTCTTT	CAWSVDKNTEAFF
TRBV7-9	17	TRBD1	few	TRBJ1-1	TGTGCCAGCAGCTTGTGGGAACAGGGGCTAGCGAACACTGAAGCTTTCTTT	CASSLWEQGLANTEAFF
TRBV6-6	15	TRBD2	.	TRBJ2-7	TGTGCCAGCAGTTACGGCCTAGCGGGGACCTACGAGCAGTACTTC	CASSYGLAGTYEQYF
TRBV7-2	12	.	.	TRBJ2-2	TGTGCCAGCAGCTTACTTGCCGGGGAGCTGTTTTTT	CASSLLAGELFF
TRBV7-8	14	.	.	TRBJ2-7	TGTGCCAGCAGCCCGCGGGCTAGACGGGACGAGCAGTACTTC	CASSPRARRDEQYF
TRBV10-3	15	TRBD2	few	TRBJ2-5	TGTGCCAGCAGTGAACTGACTAGCGGGGGCGGGACCCAGTACTTC	CASSELTSGGGTQYF
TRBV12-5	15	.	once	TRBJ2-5	TGTGCTAGTGCCACTGGACAGTCCCCCCAAGAGACCCAGTACTTC	CASATGQSPQETQYF
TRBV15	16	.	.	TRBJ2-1	TGTGCCACCAGCAGAGATACAGGCCTCTCCTACAATGAGCAGTTCTTC	CATSRDTGLSYNEQFF
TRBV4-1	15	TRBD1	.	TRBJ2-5	TGCGCCAGCAGCGCACCGGGACAGGGGAAAGAGACCCAGTACTTC	CASSAPGQGKETQYF
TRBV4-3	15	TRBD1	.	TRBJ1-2	TGCGCCAGCAGCCAAGAGACAGGGTGGGACTATGGCTACACCTTC	CASSQETGWDYGYTF
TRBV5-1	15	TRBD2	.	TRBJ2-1	TGCGCCAGCAGCTTGGGCTGGACTAGTTACAATGAGCAGTTCTTC	CASSLGWTSYNEQFF
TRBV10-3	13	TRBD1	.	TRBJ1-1	TGTGCCAGCACCGGGACAGGGGGCCCTGAAGCTTTCTTT	CASTGTGGPEAFF
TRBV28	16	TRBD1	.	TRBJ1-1	TGTGCCACAGCCGGGACAGAAGACTTCAGGAACACTGAAGCTTTCTTT	CATAGTEDFRNTEAFF
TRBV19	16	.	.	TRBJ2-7	TGTGCCAGTAGTATTTCCGGGGGGCTGAACACCTACGAGCAGTACTTC	CASSISGGLNTYEQYF
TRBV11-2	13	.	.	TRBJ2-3	TGTGCCAGCAGCCCCTTAGTCGGGGATACGCAGTATTTT	CASSPLVGDTQYF
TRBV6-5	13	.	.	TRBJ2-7	TGTGCCAGCAGTGGTTGGCAGCGCTACGAGCAGTACTTC	CASSGWQRYEQYF
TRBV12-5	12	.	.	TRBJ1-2	TGTGCTAGTGGTTTGGACAGGGCTGGCTACACCTTC	CASGLDRAGYTF
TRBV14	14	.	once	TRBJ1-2	TGTGCCAGCAGCCCTAGGGGAGGGAGCTATGGCTACACCTTC	CASSPRGGSYGYTF
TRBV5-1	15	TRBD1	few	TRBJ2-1	TGCGCCAGCAGCTTGGGACAGGGGGCCTTCAATGAGCAGTTCTTC	CASSLGQGAFNEQFF
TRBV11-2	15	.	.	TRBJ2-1	TGTGCCAGCAGCTTAGTCAGGGTATCCTACAATGAGCAGTTCTTC	CASSLVRVSYNEQFF
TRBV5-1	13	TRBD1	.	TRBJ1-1	TGCGCCAGCAGCCTGGGACAGTCAGCTGAAGCTTTCTTT	CASSLGQSAEAFF
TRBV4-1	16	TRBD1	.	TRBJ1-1	TGTGCCAGCAGCCAGGGGGGGGACAGGTACCTTCCTGAAGCTTTCTTT	CASSQGGDRYLPEAFF
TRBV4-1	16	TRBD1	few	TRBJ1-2	TGCGCCAGCAGCCACGACCCCGGGACAGGGAGAAATGGCTACACCTTC	CASSHDPGTGRNGYTF
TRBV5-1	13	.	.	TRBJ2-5	TGTGCCAGCAGCTTGGATACAGTTCAGACCCAGTACTTC	CASSLDTVQTQYF
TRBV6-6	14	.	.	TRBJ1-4	TGTGCCAGCAGAGACGGTACCCAGGGAGAAAAACTGTTTTTT	CASRDGTQGEKLFF
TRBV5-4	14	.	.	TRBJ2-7	TGTGCCAGCAGCTTGACAGGGAGCCTCTACGAGCAGTACTTC	CASSLTGSLYEQYF